This TCR beta chain was sequenced for a study of T cell responses to AZD1222 COVID-19 vaccine. Details on this clone: Its antigen is undetermined.

Trimming took 1 base from V and 4 from J, leaving 23 bases between them. The CDR3 totals 18 residues. Germline V gene sequence: CDR1 MDHEN, CDR2 SYDVKM. General observations from the study: Donors in the cohort were predominantly white British and more often female, and clonal diversity was possibly underestimated. Spike was spanned by vaccine-associated CD4 TCRs, with dominance at 160-218 and 743-854.

Measured with immunoSEQ multiplex PCR; TCRdb has only the in-frame clones, and not every one. The data show around 150,000 clones, 92% seen once. The receptor was derived from an adult in good health. Sequencing was performed on peripheral blood, taken on day 0 of AZD1222 vaccination. J is TRBJ2-7 and V is TRBV28; a weak D match, TRBD2 (6 bases). This CDR3 reads CASSLSPTLASGSYEQYF. The CDR3 DNA is TGTGCCAGCAGTTTATCTCCCACCCTAGCGAGCGGTTCATACGAGCAGTACTTC. The whole variable domain, filled in from reference TRBV28 and TRBJ2-7, reads DVKVTQSSRYLVKRTGEKVFLECVQDMDHENMFWYRQDPGLGLRLIYFSYDVKMKEKGDIPEGYSVSREKKERFSLILESASTNQTSMYLCASSLSPTLASGSYEQYFGPGTRLTVT.